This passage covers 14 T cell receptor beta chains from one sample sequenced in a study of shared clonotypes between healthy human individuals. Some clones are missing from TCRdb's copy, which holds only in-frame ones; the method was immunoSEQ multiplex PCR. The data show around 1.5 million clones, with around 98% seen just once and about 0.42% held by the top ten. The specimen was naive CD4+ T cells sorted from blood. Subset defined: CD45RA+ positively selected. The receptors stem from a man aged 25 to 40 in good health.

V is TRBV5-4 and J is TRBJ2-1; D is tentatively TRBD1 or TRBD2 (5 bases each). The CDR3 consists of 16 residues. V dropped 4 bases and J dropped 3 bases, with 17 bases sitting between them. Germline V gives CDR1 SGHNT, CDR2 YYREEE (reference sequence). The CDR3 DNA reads TGTGCCAGCAGCCATTTGAGGGGCCAAATCTACAATGAGCAGTTCTTC. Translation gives CASSHLRGQIYNEQFF.

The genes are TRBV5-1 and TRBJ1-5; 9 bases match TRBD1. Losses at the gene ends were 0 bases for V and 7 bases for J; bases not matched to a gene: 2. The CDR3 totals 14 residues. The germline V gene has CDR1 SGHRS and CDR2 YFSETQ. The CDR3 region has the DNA TGCGCCAGCAGCTTGGGAGGACAGGGGCAGCCCCAGCATTTT. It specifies CASSLGGQGQPQHF.

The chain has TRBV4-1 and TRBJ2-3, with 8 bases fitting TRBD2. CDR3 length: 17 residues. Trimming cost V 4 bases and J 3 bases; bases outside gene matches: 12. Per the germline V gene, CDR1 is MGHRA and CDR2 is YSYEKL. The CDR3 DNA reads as TGCGCCAGCAGCCCAAACGAGGTCAGCGGGAGAACAGATACGCAGTATTTT. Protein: CASSPNEVSGRTDTQYF.

The CDR3 DNA follows: TGTGCCAGCAGCGTTCGGACCGGGTTTAACGAAAAACTGTTTTTT. Protein: CASSVRTGFNEKLFF. The chain is built from TRBV14 and TRBJ1-4; no clear D gene. The V and J ends lost 5 bases and 8 bases respectively, with 18 bases between them. Germline CDR1 is SGHDN and CDR2 is FVKESK. This CDR3 comprises 15 residues.

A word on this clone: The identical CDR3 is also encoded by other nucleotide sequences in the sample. CDR3 residues: CASSVAGTANYGYTF. CDR3 in DNA: TGTGCCAGCAGCGTAGCAGGGACAGCTAACTATGGCTACACCTTC. This chain links TRBV9 with TRBJ1-2; 7 bases fit TRBD1. J gave up 0 bases and V 0 bases, and 2 bases lay outside the gene matches. Germline loops: CDR1 SGDLS, CDR2 YYNGEE. The CDR3 consists of 15 residues.

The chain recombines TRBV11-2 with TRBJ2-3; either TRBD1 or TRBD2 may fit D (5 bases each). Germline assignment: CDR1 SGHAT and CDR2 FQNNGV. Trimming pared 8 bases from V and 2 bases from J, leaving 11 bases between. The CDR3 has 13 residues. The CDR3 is CASGTDYTDTQYF. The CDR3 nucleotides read TGTGCCAGCGGGACGGATTACACAGATACGCAGTATTTT.

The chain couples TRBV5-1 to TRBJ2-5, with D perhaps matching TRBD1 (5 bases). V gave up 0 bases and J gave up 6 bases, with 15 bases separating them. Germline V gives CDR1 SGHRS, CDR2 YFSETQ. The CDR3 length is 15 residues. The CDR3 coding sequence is TGCGCCAGCAGCTTGGAATCAGGGATATCGAAGACCCAGTACTTC. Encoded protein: CASSLESGISKTQYF. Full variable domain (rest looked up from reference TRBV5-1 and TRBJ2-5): KAGVTQTPRYLIKTRGQQVTLSCSPISGHRSVSWYQQTPGQGLQFLFEYFSETQRNKGNFPGRFSGRQFSNSRSEMNVSTLELGDSALYLCASSLESGISKTQYFGPGTRLLVL.

The CDR3 region has the DNA TGTGCCAGCAGTCCCTCCGGAGGGCCCAATGAGCAGTTCTTC. This sequence encodes CASSPSGGPNEQFF. The chain employs TRBV6-5 and TRBJ2-1; TRBD2 is a possible D gene (6 bases). Germline V gives CDR1 MNHEY, CDR2 SVGAGI. The CDR3 consists of 14 residues. The V end lost 5 bases, the J end lost 6 bases, and 14 bases lay between the germline ends.

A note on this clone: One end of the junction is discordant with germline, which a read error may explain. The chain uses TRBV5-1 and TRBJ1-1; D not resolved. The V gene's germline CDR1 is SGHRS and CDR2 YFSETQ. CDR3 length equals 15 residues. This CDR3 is CSSSLGEGWDTEAFF. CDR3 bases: TGCTCCAGCAGCTTGGGTGAGGGCTGGGACACTGAAGCTTTCTTT. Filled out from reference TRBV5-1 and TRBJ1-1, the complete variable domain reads KAGVTQTPRYLIKTRGQQVTLSCSPISGHRSVSWYQQTPGQGLQFLFEYFSETQRNKGNFPGRFSGRQFSNSRSEMNVSTLELGDSALYLCSSSLGEGWDTEAFFGQGTRLTVV.

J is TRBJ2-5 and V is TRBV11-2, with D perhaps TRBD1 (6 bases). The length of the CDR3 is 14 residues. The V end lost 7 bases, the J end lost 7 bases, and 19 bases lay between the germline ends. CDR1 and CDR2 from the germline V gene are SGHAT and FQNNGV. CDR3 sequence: CASTQGRGRGTQYF. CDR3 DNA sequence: TGTGCCAGCACCCAGGGCAGGGGAAGAGGGACCCAGTACTTC.

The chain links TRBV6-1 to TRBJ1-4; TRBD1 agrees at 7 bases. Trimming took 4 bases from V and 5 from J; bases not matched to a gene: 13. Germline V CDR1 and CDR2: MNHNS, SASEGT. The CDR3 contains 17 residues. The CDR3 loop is CASSGRTGLRRNEKLFF. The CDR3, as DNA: TGTGCCAGCAGTGGTAGGACAGGCCTAAGAAGAAATGAAAAACTGTTTTTT.

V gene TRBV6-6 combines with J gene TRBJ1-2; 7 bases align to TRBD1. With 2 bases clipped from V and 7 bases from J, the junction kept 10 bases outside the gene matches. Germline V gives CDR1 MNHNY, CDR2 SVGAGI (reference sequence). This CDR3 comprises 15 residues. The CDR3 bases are TGTGCCAGCAGTTACGAGACAGGGTACAGGAGTGGCTACACCTTC. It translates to CASSYETGYRSGYTF.

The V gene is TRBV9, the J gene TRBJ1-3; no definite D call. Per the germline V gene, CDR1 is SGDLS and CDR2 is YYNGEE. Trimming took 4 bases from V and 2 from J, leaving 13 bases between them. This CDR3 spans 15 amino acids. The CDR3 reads CASSPDHRPGNTIYF. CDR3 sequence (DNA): TGTGCCAGCAGCCCCGACCATAGGCCTGGAAACACCATATATTTT.

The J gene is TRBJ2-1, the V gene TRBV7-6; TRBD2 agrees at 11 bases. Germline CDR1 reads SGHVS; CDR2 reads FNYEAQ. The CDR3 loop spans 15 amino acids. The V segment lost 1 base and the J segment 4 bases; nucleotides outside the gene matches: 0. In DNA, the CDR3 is TGTGCCAGCAGCTTAGGGACTAGCGGGTACAATGAGCAGTTCTTC. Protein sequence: CASSLGTSGYNEQFF.